This T cell receptor (beta chain) was profiled in a study of CD8+ T cells in alopecia areata. Once RNA had been extracted, it was reverse transcribed into cDNA to act as the sequencing template. The protocol was immunoSEQ multiplex PCR, while the TCRdb copy is restricted to in-frame clones and leaves out a portion. This table has 150,000 or so clones, about 53% appearing once. This CDR3 is built from 14 residues. With 4 bases removed from V and 4 bases from J, the gap between germline ends came to 9 bases. Germline CDR1 is SGHDT and CDR2 is YYEEEE. Collection of lesional scalp punch biopsies and peripheral blood was performed in alopecia areata patients.

The chain has TRBV5-6 and TRBJ2-6; D is unresolved. The clonotype was recovered from a human donor with alopecia areata. The specimen was CD8+ T cells sorted from blood, collected at week 0. The CDR3 sequence: CASSPNLGANVLTF. DNA for the CDR3: TGTGCCAGCAGCCCGAATCTGGGGGCCAACGTCCTGACTTTC.